Below, one T cell receptor (beta chain) is given with its context. Its antigen is currently unknown. The V segment lost 4 bases and the J segment 10 bases; nucleotides outside the gene matches: 10. Germline assignment: CDR1 MDHEN and CDR2 SYDVKM. The CDR3 is 16 residues long. The sample's treatment: roughly nine-day PBMC culture with coronavirus spike peptide pools or control peptides (ViraFEST assay). The data belong to a study of vaccination and CD4 T cells after COVID-19. Study-level information: Convalescent participants consisted of six males and four females, two being Hispanic. Vaccination of participants consisted of two doses of either BNT162b2 or mRNA-1273 vaccine. Study-wide results and caveats: The median SARS-CoV-2-reactive clonotype number increased from about 20 to 38, without statistical significance.

Cultured CD4+ T cell DNA was sequenced using the Oncomine TCR Beta short-read assay. Investigators isolated genomic DNA from cultured CD4+ T cells. One entry per CDR3 protein results from TCRdb running MiXCR on the PCR reads. The table has about 15,000 distinct CDR3 sequences, approximately 55% seen once. The rearrangement joins TRBV28 to TRBJ1-6, with 10 bases lining up with TRBD1. The clonotype comes from a human donor who had recovered from COVID-19. The material sequenced was CD4+ T cells from blood, cultured in vitro, taken before SARS-CoV-2 vaccination. The CDR3 loop reads CASSWRTGTGESPLHF. The CDR3 nucleotides are TGTGCCAGCAGTTGGAGAACCGGGACAGGGGAATCACCCCTCCACTTT.